The 23 T cell receptor beta chains below were found in one sample sequenced in a study of cytomegalovirus exposure and HLA in healthy donors. This table comes from immunoSEQ multiplex PCR, and its TCRdb copy is limited to in-frame clones, with some not included. The table shows just under 65,000 clones, with approximately 95% occurring only once. Input material: PBMCs. The source is a woman younger than 35 in good health and CMV-seropositive.

This clone appeared once. The V and J genes are TRBV28 and TRBJ1-5, with a possible D match to TRBD1 (6 bases). Germline V CDR1 and CDR2: MDHEN, SYDVKM. The CDR3 spans 14 residues. Trimming shortened V by 3 bases and J by 3 bases, and 9 bases separated the two germline ends. CDR3 bases: TGTGCCAGCAGTTTCCACAGGGTCAATCAGCCCCAGCATTTT. Its translation: CASSFHRVNQPQHF.

The V gene is TRBV28, the J gene TRBJ2-5, with D possibly matching TRBD1 (5 bases). CDR3 length: 13 residues. Per the germline V gene, CDR1 is MDHEN and CDR2 is SYDVKM. The V end lost 7 bases, the J end lost 5 bases, and 14 bases lay between the germline ends. CDR3 nucleotides: TGTGCCAGCATGAGTACAGGTCCCGAGACCCAGTACTTC. This codes for CASMSTGPETQYF. Drawing the rest from reference TRBV28 and TRBJ2-5, the complete variable domain is DVKVTQSSRYLVKRTGEKVFLECVQDMDHENMFWYRQDPGLGLRLIYFSYDVKMKEKGDIPEGYSVSREKKERFSLILESASTNQTSMYLCASMSTGPETQYFGPGTRLLVL.

The V gene is TRBV6-1, the J gene TRBJ1-3; perhaps TRBD1 as D (5 bases). The CDR3 runs 14 residues. CDR1 is MNHNS and CDR2 is SASEGT in the germline V gene. Trimming took 2 bases from V and 2 from J, leaving 7 bases between them. The CDR3 DNA follows: TGTGCCAGCAGTGAAACCAGGGCTGGAAACACCATATATTTT. The encoded protein is CASSETRAGNTIYF.

This clone was counted a single time. The V call is TRBV5-1, the J call TRBJ1-1, with 11 bases lining up with TRBD1. V lost 7 bases, J lost 5 bases, and 10 bases stayed unmatched. In germline, CDR1 is SGHRS, CDR2 YFSETQ. The CDR3 covers 15 residues. The CDR3 DNA sequence: TGCGCCAGCCATGGGACAGGGGGGAGTCGGACTGAAGCTTTCTTT. Protein: CASHGTGGSRTEAFF.

The V and J genes are TRBV7-2 and TRBJ2-3; 10 bases align to TRBD2. The CDR3 covers 15 residues. Trimming took 5 bases from V and 8 from J; bases not matched to a gene: 10. Germline V CDR1 and CDR2: SGHTA, FQGNSA. DNA for the CDR3: TGTGCCAGCAGCCCGACTAGCGGGCTCTACTCTACGCAGTATTTT. Its protein product is CASSPTSGLYSTQYF.

The chain links TRBV28 to TRBJ2-7; no reliable D call. Germline-derived CDR1 and CDR2 are MDHEN and SYDVKM. The CDR3 is 13 residues long. Trimming pared 8 bases from V and 5 bases from J, leaving 16 bases between. The CDR3 reads CASVEPRAHEQYF. DNA for the CDR3: TGTGCCAGCGTCGAGCCCCGCGCCCACGAGCAGTACTTC.

The chain joins TRBV9 to TRBJ2-5; 15 nucleotides line up with TRBD2. V shed 4 bases, J shed 4 bases, and the junction held 8 bases outside the gene matches. Germline-derived CDR1 and CDR2 are SGDLS and YYNGEE. The CDR3 spans 17 residues. This chain's CDR3 is CASSMGLAGGILETQYF. In DNA, the CDR3 is TGTGCCAGCAGCATGGGACTAGCGGGGGGAATATTAGAGACCCAGTACTTC. The full variable domain, in which reference TRBV9 and TRBJ2-5 provide the parts outside the CDR3, is DSGVTQTPKHLITATGQRVTLRCSPRSGDLSVYWYQQSLDQGLQFLIQYYNGEERAKGNILERFSAQQFPDLHSELNLSSLELGDSALYFCASSMGLAGGILETQYFGPGTRLLVL.

CDR3 DNA: TGTGCCAGCAGCTACTCCCTCATAGAGGGAGGTGAGCAGTTCTTC. It is translated as CASSYSLIEGGEQFF. The gene calls are TRBV9 and TRBJ2-1, with D tentatively TRBD2 (6 bases). The CDR3 contains 15 residues. Germline V gene lookup returns CDR1 SGDLS and CDR2 YYNGEE. The V and J ends lost 4 bases and 9 bases respectively, with 20 bases between them.

The V call is TRBV30, the J call TRBJ2-1; tentatively, D is TRBD2 (6 bases). CDR1 is GTSNPN and CDR2 is SVGIG in the germline V gene (reference sequence). The CDR3 is 18 residues long. Deletions cut 0 bases from V and 1 base from J, with 19 bases between. This CDR3 is CAWSVQVLGGRSYNEQFF. CDR3 coding DNA: TGTGCCTGGAGTGTACAGGTGTTGGGAGGTCGTTCCTACAATGAGCAGTTCTTC.

This sequence joins TRBV10-1 and TRBJ2-1; D may be TRBD2 (5 bases). Germline V lookup: CDR1 WNHNN, CDR2 SYGVQD (reference sequence). The V end was cut by 9 bases, the J end by 5 bases, with 17 bases between. CDR3 length equals 14 residues. The CDR3 nucleotides are TGCGCCAGTTCGAGGGTGGTCAAGGACAATGAGCAGTTCTTC. It yields the protein CASSRVVKDNEQFF.

This clone was seen a single time. This chain connects TRBV7-2 to TRBJ1-5; D is unclear. The CDR3 is 16 residues long. Germline loops: CDR1 SGHTA, CDR2 FQGNSA. Trimming stripped 5 bases from V and 9 bases from J, with 23 bases between. The chain's CDR3 is CASSPKKRLLGWPQHF. The CDR3, as DNA: TGTGCCAGCAGCCCGAAGAAACGCCTTCTCGGGTGGCCCCAGCATTTT.

The DNA for the CDR3 is TGTGCCAGCAATATAGACAGGGTTAATGAAAAACTGTTTTTT. Translating it yields CASNIDRVNEKLFF. J is TRBJ1-4 and V is TRBV2; 7 nucleotides match TRBD1. Looked up from germline, CDR1 is SNHLY and CDR2 is FYNNEI. V shed 7 bases and J 4 bases; nucleotides not matched to a gene: 6. The CDR3 runs 14 residues. Using reference TRBV2 and TRBJ1-4 for the parts outside the CDR3, the full variable domain is EPEVTQTPSHQVTQMGQEVILRCVPISNHLYFYWYRQILGQKVEFLVSFYNNEISEKSEIFDDQFSVERPDGSNFTLKIRSTKLEDSAMYFCASNIDRVNEKLFFGSGTQLSVL.

V is TRBV28 and J is TRBJ2-7; possible D gene TRBD2, 5 bases. Germline V gives CDR1 MDHEN, CDR2 SYDVKM. CDR3 length: 15 residues. With 2 bases removed from V and 3 bases from J, the gap between germline ends came to 14 bases. This CDR3 is CASSLTGVLGYEQYF. CDR3 DNA: TGTGCCAGCAGTTTAACCGGGGTGCTGGGCTACGAGCAGTACTTC.

V gene TRBV5-1 combines with J gene TRBJ2-5; 9 nucleotides agree with TRBD2. With 4 bases clipped from V and 1 base from J, the junction kept 5 bases outside the gene matches. CDR1 SGHRS and CDR2 YFSETQ come from the germline V gene. CDR3 length: 15 amino acids. This CDR3 is CASSPGRGGQETQYF. CDR3 bases: TGCGCCAGCAGCCCGGGGCGGGGGGGCCAAGAGACCCAGTACTTC.

The chain is built from TRBV30 and TRBJ1-6; tentatively, D is TRBD1 (5 bases). The V gene lost 3 bases and the J gene lost 7 bases, with 10 bases spanning the gap. This CDR3 comprises 13 residues. Germline lookup yields CDR1 GTSNPN and CDR2 SVGIG (reference sequence). CDR3 sequence: CAWRWEGNSPLHF. The CDR3 DNA reads as TGTGCCTGGAGATGGGAGGGGAATTCACCCCTCCACTTT.

J is TRBJ2-7 and V is TRBV6-1, with D tentatively TRBD1 (6 bases). Trimming pared 7 bases from V and 1 base from J, leaving 14 bases between. The CDR3 spans 14 residues. Germline assignment: CDR1 MNHNS and CDR2 SASEGT. This CDR3 is CASKSQGSSYEQYF. The DNA for the CDR3 is TGTGCCAGCAAGTCCCAGGGGTCGTCCTACGAGCAGTACTTC.

J is TRBJ1-5 and V is TRBV28; D might be TRBD1 (5 bases). This CDR3 contains 15 residues. Germline loops: CDR1 MDHEN, CDR2 SYDVKM. V lost 2 bases to trimming and J lost 2 bases, with 10 bases between them. CDR3 loop: CASSLLARGNQPQHF. The CDR3 nucleotides read TGTGCCAGCAGTTTACTGGCCAGGGGCAATCAGCCCCAGCATTTT.

V gene TRBV15 combines with J gene TRBJ1-3; 8 bases line up with TRBD1. This CDR3 is 15 amino acids long. From germline, CDR1 is LNHNV and CDR2 YYDKDF (reference sequence). V shed 6 bases and J 0 bases; nucleotides not matched to a gene: 4. DNA of the CDR3: TGTGCCACCAGTCAGGACAGGGTCTCTGGAAACACCATATATTTT. Translated, it gives CATSQDRVSGNTIYF.

The chain recombines TRBV4-1 with TRBJ2-7; a weak D match, TRBD2 (6 bases). CDR3 length equals 14 residues. The germline V gene encodes CDR1 MGHRA and CDR2 YSYEKL. Trimming pared 4 bases from V and 4 bases from J, leaving 14 bases between. For the CDR3, the DNA is TGCGCCAGCAGCCGGGAGGCCACCCAATACGAGCAGTACTTC. Translating it yields CASSREATQYEQYF.

The V and J genes are TRBV19 and TRBJ1-2; D is unresolved. V gave up 3 bases and J gave up 3 bases, with 8 bases separating them. The CDR3 contains 13 residues. The germline gives CDR1 LNHDA, CDR2 SQIVND (reference sequence). CDR3: CASSIGVYYGYTF. The DNA of the CDR3 is TGTGCCAGTAGTATCGGGGTCTACTATGGCTACACCTTC. The full variable domain, its missing parts supplied by reference TRBV19 and TRBJ1-2, is DGGITQSPKYLFRKEGQNVTLSCEQNLNHDAMYWYRQDPGQGLRLIYYSQIVNDFQKGDIAEGYSVSREKKESFPLTVTSAQKNPTAFYLCASSIGVYYGYTFGSGTRLTVV.

The V gene is TRBV28, the J gene TRBJ1-2; D is possibly TRBD1 (5 bases). Germline loops: CDR1 MDHEN, CDR2 SYDVKM. Trimming stripped 4 bases from V and 5 bases from J, with 14 bases between. This CDR3 has 14 residues. The CDR3 DNA follows: TGTGCCAGCAGTTCAGGGAATGTTTGGTATGGCTACACCTTC. Translating it yields CASSSGNVWYGYTF.

V and J are TRBV6-5 and TRBJ2-7; 7 nucleotides line up with TRBD1. Germline V lookup: CDR1 MNHEY, CDR2 SVGAGI. This CDR3 has 15 residues. V lost 6 bases and J lost 2; bases outside the gene matches: 10. DNA of the CDR3: TGTGCCAGCAGCCCAAGACAGGGCGAGCCCTACGAGCAGTACTTC. Amino acid sequence: CASSPRQGEPYEQYF.

This clone was seen only a few times. The chain combines TRBV15 with TRBJ1-1, with D hard to call. Germline loops: CDR1 LNHNV, CDR2 YYDKDF (reference sequence). Deletions cut 1 base from V and 2 bases from J, with 14 bases between. The CDR3 loop spans 16 amino acids. CDR3 DNA: TGTGCCACCAGCAGAGTTGGTGGAGTTTTCAACACTGAAGCTTTCTTT. It specifies CATSRVGGVFNTEAFF.